This TCR beta chain is from a study of cytomegalovirus exposure and HLA in healthy donors. Across the whole study: Among the 398 genotyped donors, approximately 80% were placed in the Caucasian-associated ancestry cluster.

The table lists this clone with a count of one. Antigen unknown. CDR1 WSHSY and CDR2 SAAADI come from the germline V gene. Trimming took off 4 bases at V and 8 bases at J, with 15 bases between the two ends. This CDR3 spans 15 amino acids. Study-wide results and limits: A previous analysis found most TCR beta V segments productive roughly 87% or roughly 30% of the time. In a later analysis, TCR beta V- and J-gene trimming was associated with a missense DCLRE1C variant.

Researchers ran the PCR with 60 Vbeta and 13 Jbeta primers. Data came from immunoSEQ multiplex PCR; TCRdb stores just in-frame clones and leaves some out. The sample contains 90,000 to 150,000 clones, around three quarters of which appear only once. This sequence was found in a man between 45 and 60 years old in good health and CMV-seropositive. V gene TRBV10-2 combines with J gene TRBJ1-6, with D perhaps matching TRBD1 (5 bases). The sample taken for sequencing was PBMCs. Here the CDR3 reads CASSGGGKGDSPLHF. The CDR3 DNA reads as TGCGCCAGCAGTGGGGGGGGAAAGGGTGATTCACCCCTCCACTTT.